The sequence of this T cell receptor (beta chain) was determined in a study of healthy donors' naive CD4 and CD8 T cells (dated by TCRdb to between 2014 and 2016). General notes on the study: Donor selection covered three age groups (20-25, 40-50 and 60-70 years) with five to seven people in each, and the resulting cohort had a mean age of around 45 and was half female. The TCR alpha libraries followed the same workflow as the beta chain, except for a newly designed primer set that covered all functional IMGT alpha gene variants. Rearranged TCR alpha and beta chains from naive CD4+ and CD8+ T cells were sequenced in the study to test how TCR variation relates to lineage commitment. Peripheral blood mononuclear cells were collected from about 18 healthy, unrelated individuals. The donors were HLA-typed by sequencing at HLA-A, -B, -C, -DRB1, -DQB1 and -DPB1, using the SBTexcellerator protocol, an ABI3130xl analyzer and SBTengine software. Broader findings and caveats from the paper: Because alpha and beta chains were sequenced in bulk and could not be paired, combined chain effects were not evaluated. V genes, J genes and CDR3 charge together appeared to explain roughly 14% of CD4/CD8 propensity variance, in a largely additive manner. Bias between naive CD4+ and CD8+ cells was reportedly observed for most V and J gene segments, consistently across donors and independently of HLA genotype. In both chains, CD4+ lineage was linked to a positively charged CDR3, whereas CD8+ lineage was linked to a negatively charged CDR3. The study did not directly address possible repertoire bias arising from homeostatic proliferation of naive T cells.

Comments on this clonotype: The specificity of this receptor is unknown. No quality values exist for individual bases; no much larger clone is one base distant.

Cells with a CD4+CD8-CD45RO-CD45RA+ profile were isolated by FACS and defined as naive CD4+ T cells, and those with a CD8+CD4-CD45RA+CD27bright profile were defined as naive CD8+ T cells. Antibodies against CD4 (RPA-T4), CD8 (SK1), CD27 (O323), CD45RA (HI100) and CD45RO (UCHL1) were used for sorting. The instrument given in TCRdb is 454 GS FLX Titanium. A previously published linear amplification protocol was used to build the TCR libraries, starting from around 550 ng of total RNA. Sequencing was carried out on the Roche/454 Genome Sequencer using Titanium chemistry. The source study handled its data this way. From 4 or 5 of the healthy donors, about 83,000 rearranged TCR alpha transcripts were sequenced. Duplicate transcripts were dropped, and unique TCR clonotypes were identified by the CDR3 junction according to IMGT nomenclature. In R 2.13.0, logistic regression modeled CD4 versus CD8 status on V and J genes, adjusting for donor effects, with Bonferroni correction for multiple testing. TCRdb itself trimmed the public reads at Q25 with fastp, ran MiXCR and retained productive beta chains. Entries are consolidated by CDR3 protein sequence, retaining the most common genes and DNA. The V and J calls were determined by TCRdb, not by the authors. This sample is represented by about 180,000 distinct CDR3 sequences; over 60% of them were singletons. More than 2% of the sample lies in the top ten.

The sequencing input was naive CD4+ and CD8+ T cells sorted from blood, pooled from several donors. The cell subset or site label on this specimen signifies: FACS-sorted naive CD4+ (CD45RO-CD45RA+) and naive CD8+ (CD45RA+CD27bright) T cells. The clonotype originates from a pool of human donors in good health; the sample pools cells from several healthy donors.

For the CDR3, the sequence is CSARYSNQPQHF. The DNA sequence reads TGCAGCGCCAGGTATAGCAATCAGCCCCAGCATTTT. The rearrangement joined TRBV29-1 to TRBJ1-5; the D segment cannot be called with confidence. Cut back by 7 bases and 0 bases, the V and J ends lie 7 bases apart. Inclusive of the bounding cysteine and phenylalanine, the CDR3 is 12 residues long. The only DNA kept is the CDR3, 36 bases in frame from the first base. CDR1 and CDR2 are drawn from the germline V gene: SQVTM, ANQGSEA.